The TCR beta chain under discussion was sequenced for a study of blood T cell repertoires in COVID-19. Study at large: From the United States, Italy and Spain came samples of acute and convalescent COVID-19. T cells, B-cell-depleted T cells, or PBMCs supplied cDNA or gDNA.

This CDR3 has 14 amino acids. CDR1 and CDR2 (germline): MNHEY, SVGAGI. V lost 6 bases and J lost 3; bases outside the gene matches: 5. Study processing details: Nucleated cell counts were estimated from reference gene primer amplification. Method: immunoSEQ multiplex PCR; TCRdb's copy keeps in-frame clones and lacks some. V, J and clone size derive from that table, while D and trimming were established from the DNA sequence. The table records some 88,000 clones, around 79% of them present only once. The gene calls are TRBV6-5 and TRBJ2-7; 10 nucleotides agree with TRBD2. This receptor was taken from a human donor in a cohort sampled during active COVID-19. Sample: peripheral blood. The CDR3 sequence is CASRTSGINYEQYF. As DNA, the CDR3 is TGTGCCAGCAGAACTAGCGGGATTAACTACGAGCAGTACTTC.